What follows are 31 T cell receptor beta chains derived from one specimen sequenced in a study of shared clonotypes between healthy human individuals. Some clones are missing from TCRdb's copy, which holds only in-frame ones; the method was immunoSEQ multiplex PCR. Among roughly 2,000,000 clones, 85% to 95% were seen once, and the ten largest hold more than 0.95%. CD45RO-negative CD8 cells positively selected for CCR7 made up the naive population, which excluded terminally differentiated effector memory CD45RA+ cells. The sequenced material came from naive CD8+ T cells sorted from blood. The receptors were sampled from a man aged 18 to 29 in good health.

This chain links TRBV25-1 with TRBJ2-2; 8 bases map to TRBD2. The CDR3 contains 15 residues. V lost 3 bases and J lost 9; bases outside the gene matches: 9. CDR1 is MGHDK, CDR2 SYGVNS, per germline. The CDR3 coding sequence is TGTGCCAGCAGTGAGGTGGGCGGGAGGCAGAGGGAGCTGTTTTTT. The encoded protein is CASSEVGGRQRELFF.

The genes are TRBV9 and TRBJ2-7, with D perhaps assigned TRBD1 or TRBD2 (5 bases each). Trimming left V 3 bases short and J 3 bases short, with 16 bases between. CDR3 length equals 15 residues. Germline CDR1 is SGDLS and CDR2 is YYNGEE. CDR3 in amino acids: CASSGTGAGNYEQYF. Written as DNA, the CDR3 is TGTGCCAGCAGCGGTACCGGGGCAGGGAACTACGAGCAGTACTTC.

This clone has only one observation. This rearrangement joins TRBV29-1 to TRBJ2-3; 7 positions match TRBD1. CDR1 is SQVTM, CDR2 ANQGSEA, per germline. The CDR3 contains 14 residues. J gave up 2 bases and V 3 bases, and 5 bases lay outside the gene matches. DNA of the CDR3: TGCAGCGTTGAGGGGGACAGATACACAGATACGCAGTATTTT. Encoded protein: CSVEGDRYTDTQYF.

This rearrangement joins TRBV5-4 to TRBJ1-1, with D perhaps matching TRBD1 (5 bases). Germline V gene data show CDR1 as SGHNT and CDR2 as YYREEE (reference sequence). This CDR3 is built from 12 residues. V lost 9 bases to trimming and J lost 0 bases, with 9 bases between them. CDR3 protein: CATEGVNTEAFF. The DNA for the CDR3 is TGTGCCACAGAAGGGGTGAACACTGAAGCTTTCTTT.

The J gene is TRBJ1-1, the V gene TRBV7-9, with a weak D call TRBD1 (6 bases). The germline gives CDR1 SEHNR, CDR2 FQNEAQ (reference sequence). The V gene lost 5 bases and the J gene lost 11 bases, with 15 bases spanning the gap. The CDR3 runs 12 residues. The CDR3 DNA reads as TGTGCCAGCAGCCCACAGGGAATTACGGCTTTCTTT. Translating it yields CASSPQGITAFF.

The gene calls are TRBV27 and TRBJ2-3; 8 bases map to TRBD1. The junction had 6 bases not matched to a gene; V was cut back by 10 bases and J by 0 bases. The CDR3 is 14 amino acids. Per the germline V gene, CDR1 is MNHEY and CDR2 is SMNVEV (reference sequence). CDR3 residues: CATRTGGSTDTQYF. The CDR3 coding sequence is TGTGCCACTAGAACAGGGGGAAGCACAGATACGCAGTATTTT.

The gene calls are TRBV4-1 and TRBJ2-7, with a weak D call TRBD2 (5 bases). Looked up from germline, CDR1 is MGHRA and CDR2 is YSYEKL. This CDR3 is built from 13 residues. Trimming stripped 2 bases from V and 5 bases from J, with 10 bases between. CDR3 nucleotides: TGCGCCAGCAGCCAATTCATGGGAGACGAGCAGTACTTC. Translation gives CASSQFMGDEQYF.

The chain links TRBV5-4 to TRBJ2-2; 13 bases line up with TRBD2. CDR1 is SGHNT, CDR2 YYREEE, per germline (reference sequence). The J segment lost 7 bases and the V segment lost 4 bases, leaving 7 bases of the junction unmatched. This CDR3 is built from 16 residues. The CDR3 region is CASSVGLAGIGGELFF. The CDR3 DNA reads TGTGCCAGCAGCGTGGGACTAGCGGGAATCGGCGGGGAGCTGTTTTTT.

The J gene is TRBJ2-5, the V gene TRBV10-3, with 10 positions matching TRBD1. This CDR3 region has 13 residues. Germline V gene sequence: CDR1 ENHRY, CDR2 SYGVKD. The junction had 6 bases not matched to a gene; V was cut back by 10 bases and J by 4 bases. CDR3 sequence reads: CATEGQGSETQYF. In DNA form, the CDR3 reads TGTGCCACCGAGGGACAGGGGTCAGAGACCCAGTACTTC.

V usage is TRBV10-3 and J usage is TRBJ2-5, with a weak D call TRBD2 (5 bases). Trimming pared 4 bases from V and 5 bases from J, leaving 11 bases between. This CDR3 is built from 13 residues. Germline-derived CDR1 and CDR2 are ENHRY and SYGVKD. CDR3: CAISGETLETQYF. The CDR3 region has the DNA TGTGCCATCAGTGGGGAGACATTGGAGACCCAGTACTTC.

The chain joins TRBV6-5 to TRBJ2-3, with D possibly called TRBD1 or TRBD2 (5 bases each). This CDR3 comprises 14 residues. CDR1 and CDR2 from the germline V gene are MNHEY and SVGAGI. V lost 6 bases and J lost 4, with 14 bases in between. CDR3 in amino acids: CASREAMGADTQYF. For the CDR3, the DNA is TGTGCCAGCAGGGAAGCCATGGGGGCAGATACGCAGTATTTT.

This clone was seen once. DNA of the CDR3: TGTGCCAGCAGTCCAATCCCCCCTAGCGCCACCACTGAGCAGTTCTTC. As protein: CASSPIPPSATTEQFF. The chain links TRBV27 to TRBJ2-1; maybe TRBD2 (6 bases). Trimming shortened V by 5 bases and J by 9 bases, and 23 bases separated the two germline ends. Germline loops: CDR1 MNHEY, CDR2 SMNVEV (reference sequence). The CDR3 is 16 residues long.

The chain employs TRBV6-5 and TRBJ1-1; 9 bases match TRBD1. This CDR3 has 14 amino acids. With 5 bases clipped from V and 0 bases from J, the junction kept 1 base outside the gene matches. CDR1 MNHEY and CDR2 SVGAGI come from the germline V gene. The CDR3 nucleotides are TGTGCCAGCAGTGGGACAGGGATGAACACTGAAGCTTTCTTT. This gives the protein CASSGTGMNTEAFF.

The CDR3 coding sequence is TGCGCCAGCAGCCAAGATATGGGACTAGCGGGAAACGATGAGCAGTTCTTC. Amino acid sequence: CASSQDMGLAGNDEQFF. The J gene is TRBJ2-1, the V gene TRBV4-3, with 13 bases fitting TRBD2. The germline gives CDR1 LGHNA, CDR2 YSLEER. Trimming at V came to 0 bases and at J to 8 bases, leaving 7 bases not matched to a gene. The CDR3 extends over 17 amino acids.

This CDR3 reads CASNEPGLAGDEQYF. CDR3 sequence (DNA): TGTGCCAGCAACGAACCGGGACTAGCGGGAGACGAGCAGTACTTC. J is TRBJ2-7 and V is TRBV7-9; 14 positions agree with TRBD2. The CDR3 extends over 15 amino acids. Trimming removed 7 bases from V and 5 bases from J; junction bases left unmatched: 7. Germline values: CDR1 SEHNR, CDR2 FQNEAQ (reference sequence).

Turning to this clone: The sample contains more than one DNA sequence encoding this CDR3. The V and J genes are TRBV5-5 and TRBJ1-1; the D is unclear. The length of the CDR3 is 13 residues. The germline V and J ends were trimmed by 0 bases and 3 bases, with 6 bases remaining between them. Germline V gene sequence: CDR1 SGHKS, CDR2 YYEKEE (reference sequence). The DNA for the CDR3 is TGTGCCAGCAGCTTGGCCACCTACACTGAAGCTTTCTTT. Protein product: CASSLATYTEAFF. Complete variable domain (other parts from reference TRBV5-5 and TRBJ1-1): DAGVTQSPTHLIKTRGQQVTLRCSPISGHKSVSWYQQVLGQGPQFIFQYYEKEERGRGNFPDRFSARQFPNYSSELNVNALLLGDSALYLCASSLATYTEAFFGQGTRLTVV.

CDR3 DNA: TGTGCCAGCAGCTTGGAAACGAGCTTTGGGCGGGTTGAAAAACTGTTTTTT. It yields the protein CASSLETSFGRVEKLFF. The chain has TRBV5-6 and TRBJ1-4, with unresolved D. Per germline, CDR1 SGHDT and CDR2 YYEEEE. There are 17 residues in the CDR3. V lost 0 bases, J lost 7 bases, and 19 bases lay in between.

This clone turned up a few times. The sample contains more than one DNA sequence encoding this CDR3. The chain combines TRBV9 with TRBJ1-2; unclear D gene. V dropped 1 base and J dropped 4 bases, with 5 bases sitting between them. This CDR3 comprises 12 residues. Germline values: CDR1 SGDLS, CDR2 YYNGEE. The CDR3 loop is CASSVNSYGYTF. CDR3 nucleotides: TGTGCCAGCAGCGTAAACAGCTATGGCTACACCTTC.

The chain links TRBV6-5 to TRBJ1-1; D gene ambiguous. This CDR3 has 16 residues. From germline, CDR1 is MNHEY and CDR2 SVGAGI. V shed 1 base and J shed 4 bases, with 16 bases lying between them. CDR3: CASSYYPNTVPTEAFF. The CDR3 DNA sequence: TGTGCCAGCAGTTACTACCCTAACACGGTCCCCACTGAAGCTTTCTTT.

V and J are TRBV5-1 and TRBJ2-3, with TRBD1 matching 10 bases. Germline V lookup: CDR1 SGHRS, CDR2 YFSETQ. V lost 6 bases and J lost 3; bases outside the gene matches: 7. The CDR3 totals 15 residues. As DNA, the CDR3 is TGCGCCAGCATCCCAGGGACAGGGGAAACAGATACGCAGTATTTT. Translation gives CASIPGTGETDTQYF.

The chain recombines TRBV9 with TRBJ2-1, with TRBD1 matching 10 bases. This CDR3 has 16 residues. Germline CDR1 and CDR2: SGDLS and YYNGEE. With V trimmed by 3 bases and J by 3 bases, 6 bases remained unmatched. The CDR3: CASSGAGTGDYNEQFF. CDR3 nucleotides: TGTGCCAGCAGCGGAGCCGGGACAGGGGACTACAATGAGCAGTTCTTC.

Written as DNA, the CDR3 is TGCGCCAGCAGTGAATCCCAGGGAGTCCGAGAGACCCAGTACTTC. Its protein product is CASSESQGVRETQYF. This chain connects TRBV10-1 to TRBJ2-5, with D tentatively TRBD1 or TRBD2 (5 bases each). V shed 3 bases and J shed 4 bases, with 15 bases lying between them. Per germline, CDR1 WNHNN and CDR2 SYGVQD (reference sequence). CDR3 length: 15 amino acids.

In this sample, this clone turned up once. The rearrangement joins TRBV5-6 to TRBJ2-4; 9 positions match TRBD1. V shed 4 bases, J shed 0 bases, and the junction held 8 bases outside the gene matches. Germline CDR1 and CDR2: SGHDT and YYEEEE. The CDR3 is 17 residues long. DNA for the CDR3: TGTGCCAGCAGCCTCCCGGACAGGGGACTAGCCAAAAACATTCAGTACTTC. It yields the protein CASSLPDRGLAKNIQYF.

The J gene is TRBJ2-7, the V gene TRBV28; D possibly corresponds to TRBD2 (6 bases). This CDR3 is 14 amino acids long. From germline, CDR1 is MDHEN and CDR2 SYDVKM. The V gene lost 5 bases and the J gene lost 2 bases, with 13 bases spanning the gap. The CDR3 coding sequence is TGTGCCAGCAGTACCCTACTAGCTCCCTACGAGCAGTACTTC. It is translated as CASSTLLAPYEQYF.

Points on this clone: At one end, the junction sequence differs from germline, possibly due to a read error. The chain recombines TRBV7-7 with TRBJ2-1; TRBD2 might be the D (6 bases). CDR3 size: 13 residues. The V gene's germline CDR1 is SSHAT and CDR2 FNYEAQ (reference sequence). CDR3 sequence: CASSLADSNEQFF. The CDR3 nucleotides read TGTGCTAGCAGCTTAGCGGACTCCAATGAGCAGTTCTTC.

Concerning this clone itself: Other DNA sequences in the sample encode the same CDR3. The J gene is TRBJ2-5, the V gene TRBV6-5, with TRBD2 matching over 12 bases. From germline, CDR1 is MNHEY and CDR2 SVGAGI. The V gene end was trimmed by 5 bases and the J gene end by 5 bases; junction bases not matched to a gene: 0. The CDR3 has 13 amino acids. The CDR3 region has the DNA TGTGCCAGCAGTCTAGCGGGAGGGGAGACCCAGTACTTC. Translation gives CASSLAGGETQYF.

This clone was seen a single time. V usage is TRBV27 and J usage is TRBJ2-1; the D is unclear. Germline V gives CDR1 MNHEY, CDR2 SMNVEV (reference sequence). The CDR3 consists of 15 residues. V dropped 4 bases and J dropped 0 bases, with 10 bases sitting between them. This chain's CDR3 is CASSSHPPSYNEQFF. The DNA of the CDR3 is TGTGCCAGCAGTTCCCATCCTCCCTCCTACAATGAGCAGTTCTTC.

The genes are TRBV21-1 and TRBJ2-2; TRBD2, the D gene given by the table, was not confirmed from the DNA. TRBV21-1 is labeled a pseudogene. The CDR3 is made up of 17 amino acids. The DNA of the CDR3 is TGTGCCAGCAGCAAAGAAAAGACTAGCGGGATTCACGGGGAGCTGTTTTTT. Protein sequence: CASSKEKTSGIHGELFF.

This chain links TRBV7-3 with TRBJ1-1; D perhaps matches TRBD1 (5 bases). Germline CDR1 SGHTA, CDR2 FQGTGA. This CDR3 has 13 amino acids. Trimming removed 4 bases from V and 7 bases from J, with 13 bases in between. The CDR3 region is CASSYDRGNEAFF. CDR3 nucleotide sequence: TGTGCCAGCAGCTACGACCGGGGCAATGAAGCTTTCTTT.

This rearrangement joins TRBV19 to TRBJ2-7, with TRBD1 identical over 9 bases. The V segment lost 9 bases and the J segment 5 bases; nucleotides outside the gene matches: 8. CDR1 is LNHDA and CDR2 is SQIVND in the germline V gene (reference sequence). This CDR3 region has 13 residues. In nucleotides, the CDR3 is TGTGCCAGCCGGGACAGGGACACCCACGAGCAGTACTTC. This encodes CASRDRDTHEQYF.

The chain couples TRBV6-5 to TRBJ2-3, with a weak D call TRBD2 (6 bases). CDR1 is MNHEY, CDR2 SVGAGI, per germline. The CDR3 has 14 residues. V was clipped by 5 bases and J by 0 bases, with 9 bases between them. In DNA form, the CDR3 reads TGTGCCAGCAGTAGCGGACTAAGCACAGATACGCAGTATTTT. Encoded protein: CASSSGLSTDTQYF.